This TCR beta chain was sequenced during a study of control samples from healthy donors and cancer patients. This CDR3 comprises 15 residues. With V trimmed by 3 bases and J by 0 bases, 3 bases remained unmatched. Germline loops: CDR1 MRHNA, CDR2 SNTAGT. Libraries were prepared by immunoSEQ multiplex PCR; TCRdb keeps only in-frame clonotypes and omits some of them. The table has 110,000 or so clones, 90% seen once; the top ten hold 4% to 4.5%. Sequencing input: blood. The chain carries TRBV6-4 and TRBJ2-3, with 7 bases lining up with TRBD1. The sequence was obtained from a human donor in good health. The donor label of this sample is uncertain. The DNA for the CDR3 is TGTGCCAGCAGTGAAGGACAGGCCAGCACAGATACGCAGTATTTT. Protein: CASSEGQASTDTQYF.